This TCR beta chain was identified in a study of PD-L1 blockade in urothelial cancer. Study at large: Each blood sample yielded a median of about 150,000 T cells.

V lost 7 bases and J lost 7; bases outside the gene matches: 7. CDR3 length: 15 residues. Germline CDR1 and CDR2: LNHDA and SQIVND (reference sequence). Stated time point: pretreatment peripheral blood. Locally advanced or metastatic urothelial carcinoma was diagnosed in the patients. Every patient provided from 1 to 8 samples, collected pretreatment and on-treatment. Sequencing was performed with immunoSEQ multiplex PCR; in TCRdb, only in-frame clones are kept and a portion is missing. The sample contains around 100,000 clones, more than 75% of which appear only once. The genes are TRBV19 and TRBJ2-1; 13 bases map to TRBD2. The clonotype comes from a man between 60 and 75 years old with urothelial cancer. Sequenced material: PBMCs, taken around atezolizumab (anti-PD-L1) treatment. CDR3 sequence (DNA): TGTGCCAGTACCCTACTAGCGGGGGGGCAAAATGAGCAGTTCTTC. This codes for CASTLLAGGQNEQFF.